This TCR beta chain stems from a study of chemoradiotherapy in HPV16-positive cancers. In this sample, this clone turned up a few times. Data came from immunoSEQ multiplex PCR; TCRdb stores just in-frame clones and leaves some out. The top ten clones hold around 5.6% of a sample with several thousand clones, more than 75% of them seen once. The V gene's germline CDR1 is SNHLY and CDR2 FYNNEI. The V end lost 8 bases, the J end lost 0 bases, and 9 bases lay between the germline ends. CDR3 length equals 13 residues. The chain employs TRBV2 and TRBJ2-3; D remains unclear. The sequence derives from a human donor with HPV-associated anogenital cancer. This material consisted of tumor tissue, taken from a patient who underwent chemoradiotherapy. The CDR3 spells CASLGDSTDTQYF. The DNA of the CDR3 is TGTGCCAGCCTGGGTGACAGCACAGATACGCAGTATTTT.